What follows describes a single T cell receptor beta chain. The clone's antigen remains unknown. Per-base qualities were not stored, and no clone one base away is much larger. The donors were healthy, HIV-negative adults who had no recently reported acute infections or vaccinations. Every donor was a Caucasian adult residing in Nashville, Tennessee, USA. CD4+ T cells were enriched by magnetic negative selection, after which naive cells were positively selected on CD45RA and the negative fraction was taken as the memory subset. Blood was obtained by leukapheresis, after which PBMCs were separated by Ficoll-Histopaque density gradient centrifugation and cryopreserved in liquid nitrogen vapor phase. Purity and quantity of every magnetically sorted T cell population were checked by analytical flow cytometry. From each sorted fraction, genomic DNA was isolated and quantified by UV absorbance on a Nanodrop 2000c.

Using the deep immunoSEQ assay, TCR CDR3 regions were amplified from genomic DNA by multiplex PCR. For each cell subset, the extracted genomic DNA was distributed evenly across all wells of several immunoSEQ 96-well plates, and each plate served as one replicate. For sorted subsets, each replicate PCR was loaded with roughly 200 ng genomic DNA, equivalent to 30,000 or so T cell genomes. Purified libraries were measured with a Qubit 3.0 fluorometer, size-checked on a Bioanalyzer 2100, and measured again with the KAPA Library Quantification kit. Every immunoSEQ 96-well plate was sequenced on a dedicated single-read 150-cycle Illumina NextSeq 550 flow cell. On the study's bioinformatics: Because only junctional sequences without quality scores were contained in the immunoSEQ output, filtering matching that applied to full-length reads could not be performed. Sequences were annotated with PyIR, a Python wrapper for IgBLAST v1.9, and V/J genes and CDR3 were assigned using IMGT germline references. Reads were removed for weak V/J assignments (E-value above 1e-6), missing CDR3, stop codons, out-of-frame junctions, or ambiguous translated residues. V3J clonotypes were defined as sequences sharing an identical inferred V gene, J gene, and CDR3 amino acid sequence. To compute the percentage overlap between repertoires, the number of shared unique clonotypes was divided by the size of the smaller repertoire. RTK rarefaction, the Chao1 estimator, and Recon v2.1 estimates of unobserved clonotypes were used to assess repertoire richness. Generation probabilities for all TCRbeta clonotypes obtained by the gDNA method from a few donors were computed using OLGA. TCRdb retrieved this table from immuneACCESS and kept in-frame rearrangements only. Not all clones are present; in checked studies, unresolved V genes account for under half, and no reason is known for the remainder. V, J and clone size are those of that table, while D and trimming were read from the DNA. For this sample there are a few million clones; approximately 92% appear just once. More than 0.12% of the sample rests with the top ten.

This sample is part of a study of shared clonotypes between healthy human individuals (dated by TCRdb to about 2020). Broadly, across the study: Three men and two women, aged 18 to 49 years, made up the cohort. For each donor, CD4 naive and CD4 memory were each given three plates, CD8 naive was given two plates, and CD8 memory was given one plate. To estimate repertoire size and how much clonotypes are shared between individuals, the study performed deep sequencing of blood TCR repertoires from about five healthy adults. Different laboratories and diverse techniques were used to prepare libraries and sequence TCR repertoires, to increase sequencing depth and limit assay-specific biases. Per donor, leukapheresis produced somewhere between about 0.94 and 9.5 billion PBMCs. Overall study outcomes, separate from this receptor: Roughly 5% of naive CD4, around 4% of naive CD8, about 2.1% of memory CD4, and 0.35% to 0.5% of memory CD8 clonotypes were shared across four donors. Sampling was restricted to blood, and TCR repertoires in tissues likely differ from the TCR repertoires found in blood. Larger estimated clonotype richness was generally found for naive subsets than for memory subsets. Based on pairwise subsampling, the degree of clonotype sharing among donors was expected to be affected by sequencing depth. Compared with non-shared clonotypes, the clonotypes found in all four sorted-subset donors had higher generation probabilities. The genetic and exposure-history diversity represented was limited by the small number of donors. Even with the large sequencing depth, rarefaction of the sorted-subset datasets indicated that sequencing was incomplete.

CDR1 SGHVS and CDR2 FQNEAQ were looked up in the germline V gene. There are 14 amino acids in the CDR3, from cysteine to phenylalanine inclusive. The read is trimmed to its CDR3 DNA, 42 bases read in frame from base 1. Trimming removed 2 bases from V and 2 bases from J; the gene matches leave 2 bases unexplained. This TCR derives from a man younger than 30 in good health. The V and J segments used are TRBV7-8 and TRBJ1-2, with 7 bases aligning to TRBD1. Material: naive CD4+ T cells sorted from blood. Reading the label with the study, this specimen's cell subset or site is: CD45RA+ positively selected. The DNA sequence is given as TGTGCCAGCAGCTTAACGGGACAGAACTATGGCTACACCTTC. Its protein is CASSLTGQNYGYTF.